This TCR beta chain was retrieved from a study of radiotherapy plus CTLA-4 blockade in lung cancer (dated by TCRdb to 2017 to 2018). Broadly, across the study: Among the enrolled patients, about 19% had an objective response, and about 29% reached disease control. Overall study results and their limits: Increased serum interferon-beta after radiation, together with early dynamic changes in blood T cell clones, were reported to be the strongest predictors of response. After treatment with radiotherapy and ipilimumab, TCR clones that originated in tumors expanded in peripheral blood.

Focal radiation therapy combined with CTLA-4 blockade (ipilimumab) was tested in patients with chemo-refractory metastatic non-small-cell lung cancer. Libraries were constructed by the immunoSEQ multiplex PCR assay. Entries here come from immuneACCESS through TCRdb and include only in-frame sequences with V and J called. Some clones fail to appear in such tables; in the studies checked, an unresolved V gene covers under half of the shortfall, and the cause of the remainder is unknown. The sample data list about 40,000 clones, and 60% to 80% of these were observed just once. The ten largest clones add up to less than 25% of the sample. Comments on this clone: Its antigen is unknown. Per-base quality was not reported, and no clone a single base away is much larger than it.

Trimming accounts for 4 bases at V and 0 bases at J, while the number of junction bases matched to no gene is 11. The CDR1 and CDR2 encoded by the germline V gene (reference sequence) are LNHDA and SQIVND. Taken from cysteine to phenylalanine, the CDR3 has 18 residues. Only CDR3 DNA remains: 54 bases, in frame from the first base. The chain links TRBV19 with TRBJ1-1; the central 10 bases match TRBD1. The specimen comprised peripheral blood, sampled from a patient treated with radiotherapy plus ipilimumab. The receptor's source is a human donor with non-small cell lung cancer that progressed on radiotherapy plus ipilimumab. The DNA reads as follows: TGTGCCAGTAGTAGAAGAGGGACAGGGGCCAACATGAACACTGAAGCTTTCTTT. Its translation reads: CASSRRGTGANMNTEAFF.